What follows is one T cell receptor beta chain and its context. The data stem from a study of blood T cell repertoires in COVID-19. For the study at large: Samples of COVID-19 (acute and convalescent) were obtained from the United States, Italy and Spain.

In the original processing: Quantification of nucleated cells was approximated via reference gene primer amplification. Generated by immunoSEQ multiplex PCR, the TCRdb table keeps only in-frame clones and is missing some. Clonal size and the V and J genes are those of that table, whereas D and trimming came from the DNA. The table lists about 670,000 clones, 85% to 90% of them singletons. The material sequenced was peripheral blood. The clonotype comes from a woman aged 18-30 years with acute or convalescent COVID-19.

The CDR3 DNA sequence: TGTGCCAGCGACCCTGGGACAGGGGGAGCCGGAGGCACAGATACGCAGTATTTT. Translated: CASDPGTGGAGGTDTQYF. The J gene is TRBJ2-3, the V gene TRBV4-2; 11 positions agree with TRBD1. V was pared by 8 bases and J by 1 base, with 14 bases of the junction left unmatched. This CDR3 has 18 residues. Germline CDR1 is LGHNA and CDR2 is YNFKEQ.